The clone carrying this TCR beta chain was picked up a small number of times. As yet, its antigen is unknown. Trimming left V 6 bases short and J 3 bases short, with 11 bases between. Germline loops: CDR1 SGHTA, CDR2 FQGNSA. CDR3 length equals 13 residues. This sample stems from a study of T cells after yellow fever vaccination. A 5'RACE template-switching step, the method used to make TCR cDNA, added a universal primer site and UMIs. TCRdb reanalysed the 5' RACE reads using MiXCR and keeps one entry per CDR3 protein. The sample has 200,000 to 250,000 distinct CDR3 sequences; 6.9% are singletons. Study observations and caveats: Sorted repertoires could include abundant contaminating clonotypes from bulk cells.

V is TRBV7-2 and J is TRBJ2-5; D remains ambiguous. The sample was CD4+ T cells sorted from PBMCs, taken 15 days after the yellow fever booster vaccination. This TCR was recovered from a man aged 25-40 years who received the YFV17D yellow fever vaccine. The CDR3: CASSWIGKETQYF. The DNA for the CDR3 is TGTGCCAGCAGTTGGATTGGCAAAGAGACCCAGTACTTC.